The clone carrying this TCR beta chain was observed once. The data were produced by immunoSEQ multiplex PCR, yet TCRdb's version contains in-frame clones alone and is incomplete. This table holds 150,000 to 200,000 clones, roughly 76% found once. The data are from a study of blood T cell repertoires in COVID-19. The specimen was peripheral blood. The TCR comes from a woman older than 75 with COVID-19, enrolled during active disease.

CDR3 DNA sequence: TGCAGTGCTAGTGAGGGGGCTAAGAACGAGCAGTACTTC. Its translation is CSASEGAKNEQYF. The chain carries TRBV20-1 and TRBJ2-7; 7 nucleotides agree with TRBD1. V shed 3 bases and J 5 bases; nucleotides not matched to a gene: 7. Germline-derived CDR1 and CDR2 are DFQATT and SNEGSKA (reference sequence). This CDR3 region has 13 residues.